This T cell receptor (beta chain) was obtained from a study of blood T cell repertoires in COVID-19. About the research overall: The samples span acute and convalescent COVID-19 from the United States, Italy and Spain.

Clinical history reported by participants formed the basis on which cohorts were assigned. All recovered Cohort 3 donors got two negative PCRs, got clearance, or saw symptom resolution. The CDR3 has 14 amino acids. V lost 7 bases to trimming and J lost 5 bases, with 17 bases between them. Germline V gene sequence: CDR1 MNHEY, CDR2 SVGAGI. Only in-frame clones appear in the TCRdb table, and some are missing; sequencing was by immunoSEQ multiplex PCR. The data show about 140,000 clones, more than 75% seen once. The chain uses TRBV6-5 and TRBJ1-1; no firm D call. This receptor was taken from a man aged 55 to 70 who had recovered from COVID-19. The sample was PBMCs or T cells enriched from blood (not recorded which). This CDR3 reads CASIIGFFGTEAFF. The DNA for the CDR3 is TGTGCCAGCATTATAGGTTTTTTCGGGACTGAAGCTTTCTTT.